The rows below give T cell receptor beta chains drawn from one sample of a study of CD8 T cells in ankylosing spondylitis. TCRdb reanalysed the 5' RACE reads using MiXCR and keeps one entry per CDR3 protein. The sample holds about 750,000 distinct CDR3 sequences, around a fifth seen once. Sample: blood, either unsorted or a sorted T cell fraction (not recorded which). Source of these receptors: a male donor with ankylosing spondylitis. Both conserved end residues are part of each CDR3. D genes are given only for firm matches. Not every row has a clone size; where given, it reads once, few, many or a size class.

j_call d_call clone_size v_call cdr3_aa cdr3_nt
TRBJ2-3 TRBD1 - TRBV5-1 CASSLQGAAGTDTQYF TGCGCCAGCAGCTTACAGGGGGCGGCCGGCACAGATACGCAGTATTTT
TRBJ2-4 - - TRBV27 CASSPGTENIQYF TGTGCCAGCAGTCCGGGGACTGAAAACATTCAGTACTTC
TRBJ1-2 TRBD1 - TRBV20-1 CSARGQGSYGYTF TGCAGTGCTAGAGGACAGGGCTCCTATGGCTACACCTTC
TRBJ2-7 - - TRBV12-3/TRBV12-4 CASSPDGGATYEQYF TGTGCCAGCAGTCCCGACGGAGGGGCAACCTACGAGCAGTACTTC
TRBJ2-5 - few TRBV5-6 CASSLAVVGHTRRTQYF TGTGCCAGCAGCTTGGCCGTGGTGGGACATACGAGGAGGACCCAGTACTTC
TRBJ2-2 TRBD1 few TRBV9 CASTQQGYTGELFF TGTGCCAGCACGCAACAGGGGTACACCGGGGAGCTGTTTTTT
TRBJ2-7 TRBD2 - TRBV20-1 CSASLAGDSYEQYF TGCAGTGCTAGCCTAGCGGGGGACTCCTACGAGCAGTACTTC
TRBJ2-1 TRBD2 few TRBV7-3 CASSPLTSGGILNEQFF TGTGCCAGCAGCCCGCTTACTAGCGGGGGGATATTGAATGAGCAGTTCTTC
TRBJ1-2 - few TRBV19 CASSIGATWENYGYTF TGTGCCAGTAGTATTGGGGCTACGTGGGAAAACTATGGCTACACCTTC
TRBJ1-4 TRBD1 many TRBV4-3 CASSQDAGQGFEKLFF TGCGCCAGCAGCCAAGACGCGGGACAGGGGTTTGAAAAACTGTTTTTT